This TCR beta chain is from a study of cytomegalovirus exposure and HLA in healthy donors. Nominally healthy donors provided the samples, though records likely missed some immune exposures. Trimming cost V 5 bases and J 2 bases; bases outside gene matches: 25. CDR1 is MGHRA, CDR2 YSYEKL, per germline. The CDR3 totals 21 residues. The primer mix had 60 Vbeta and 13 Jbeta primers. Clones were read by immunoSEQ multiplex PCR, and TCRdb kept only the in-frame ones, dropping some. The sample records about 190,000 clones, around four fifths being singletons. Sequencing was carried out using PBMCs. The V and J genes are TRBV4-1 and TRBJ2-5, with 8 bases matching TRBD2. This TCR was sampled from a woman aged 18-30 years in good health and CMV-seronegative. This chain's CDR3 is CASSGRARDLIQRGTQETQYF. Written as DNA, the CDR3 is TGCGCCAGCAGCGGACGAGCCCGCGATCTTATTCAGCGGGGGACTCAAGAGACCCAGTACTTC.